The 5 T cell receptor beta chains reported below all come from one sample, sequenced in a study of OX40 agonist ivuxolimab in advanced cancers. The assay was immunoSEQ multiplex PCR, and TCRdb's table has in-frame clones only and misses some. The sample lists under 100,000 clones; approximately 83% were seen once. Sequencing was performed on CD4+ or CD8+ T cells sorted from blood, taken in a trial of the OX40 agonist ivuxolimab. These receptors were taken from an adult with an advanced solid tumor such as melanoma, head and neck, liver or kidney cancer.

The genes are TRBV5-1 and TRBJ2-7; TRBD1 matches 7 bases. Trimming took 3 bases from V and 3 from J; bases not matched to a gene: 9. Looked up from germline, CDR1 is SGHRS and CDR2 is YFSETQ. The CDR3 contains 15 residues. The DNA for the CDR3 is TGCGCCAGCAGCTCCTGGGGACAGAACCTCTACGAGCAGTACTTC. It encodes CASSSWGQNLYEQYF.

The rearrangement uses TRBV7-9 and TRBJ1-1; no clear D gene. Germline CDR1 SEHNR, CDR2 FQNEAQ (reference sequence). The V gene lost 2 bases and the J gene lost 0 bases, with 10 bases spanning the gap. This CDR3 region has 15 residues. CDR3 loop: CASSLSLGMNTEAFF. The CDR3 DNA is TGTGCCAGCAGCTTAAGTCTGGGGATGAACACTGAAGCTTTCTTT.

The chain uses TRBV19 and TRBJ1-3, with 10 bases lining up with TRBD1. Losses at the gene ends were 9 bases for V and 4 bases for J; bases not matched to a gene: 6. Germline CDR1 LNHDA, CDR2 SQIVND (reference sequence). This CDR3 comprises 14 residues. The CDR3 DNA follows: TGTGCCAGCTCGGACAGGGGGAGAGGAAACACCATATATTTT. It translates to CASSDRGRGNTIYF.

This sequence joins TRBV6-1 and TRBJ2-7; TRBD2 aligns across 11 bases. CDR1 and CDR2 from the germline V gene are MNHNS and SASEGT. CDR3 length: 14 amino acids. The trim removed 6 bases at V and 3 bases at J, leaving 4 bases unmatched. The CDR3 DNA is TGTGCCAGCAGGCAGACTAGCGGGAACTACGAGCAGTACTTC. It encodes CASRQTSGNYEQYF.

The genes are TRBV2 and TRBJ2-5; D is uncertain. Gene TRBJ2-7 matches the end of the DNA better, so the J call may be wrong. Germline V CDR1 and CDR2: SNHLY, FYNNEI. This CDR3 has 12 amino acids. In DNA form, the CDR3 reads TGTGCCAGCGGTAGGAGCTCCTACGAGCAGTACTTC. Translating it yields CASGRSSYEQYF.